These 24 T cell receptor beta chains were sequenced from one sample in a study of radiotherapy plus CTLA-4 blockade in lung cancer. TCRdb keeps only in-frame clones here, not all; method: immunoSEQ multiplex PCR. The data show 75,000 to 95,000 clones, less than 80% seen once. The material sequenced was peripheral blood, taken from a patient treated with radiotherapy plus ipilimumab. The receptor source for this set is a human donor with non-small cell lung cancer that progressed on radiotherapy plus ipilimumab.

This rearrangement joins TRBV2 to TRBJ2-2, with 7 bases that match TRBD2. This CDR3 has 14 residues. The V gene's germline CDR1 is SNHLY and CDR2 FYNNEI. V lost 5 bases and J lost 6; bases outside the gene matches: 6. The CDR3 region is CASSRQGGSGELFF. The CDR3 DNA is TGTGCCAGCAGTCGGCAGGGAGGGTCCGGGGAGCTGTTTTTT.

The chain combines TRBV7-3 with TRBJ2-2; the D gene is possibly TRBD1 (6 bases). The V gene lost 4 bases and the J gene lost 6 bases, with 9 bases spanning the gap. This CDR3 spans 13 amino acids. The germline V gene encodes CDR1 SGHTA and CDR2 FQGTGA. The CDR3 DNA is TGTGCCAGCAGCTCCAACAGGGCCGGGGAGCTGTTTTTT. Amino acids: CASSSNRAGELFF.

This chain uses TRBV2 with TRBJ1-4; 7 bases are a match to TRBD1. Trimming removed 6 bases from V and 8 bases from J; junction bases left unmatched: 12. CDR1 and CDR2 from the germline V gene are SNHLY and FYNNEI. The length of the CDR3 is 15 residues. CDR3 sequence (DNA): TGTGCCAGCAGGCCAGCCAGGGGGGACGTAGAAAAACTGTTTTTT. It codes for CASRPARGDVEKLFF.

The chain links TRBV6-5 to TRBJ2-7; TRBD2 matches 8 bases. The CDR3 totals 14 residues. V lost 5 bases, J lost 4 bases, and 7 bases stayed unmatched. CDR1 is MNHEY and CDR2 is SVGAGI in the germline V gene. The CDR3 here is CASSQTSAVYEQYF. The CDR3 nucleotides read TGTGCCAGCAGTCAGACTAGCGCCGTTTACGAGCAGTACTTC.

DNA for the CDR3: TGTGCCAGCAGTGCCCTCACAGGGAACGGGGAGACCCAGTACTTC. This translates into CASSALTGNGETQYF. The chain uses TRBV28 and TRBJ2-5; perhaps TRBD1 as D (6 bases). V gave up 5 bases and J gave up 5 bases, with 18 bases separating them. Per germline, CDR1 MDHEN and CDR2 SYDVKM. The CDR3 has 15 residues.

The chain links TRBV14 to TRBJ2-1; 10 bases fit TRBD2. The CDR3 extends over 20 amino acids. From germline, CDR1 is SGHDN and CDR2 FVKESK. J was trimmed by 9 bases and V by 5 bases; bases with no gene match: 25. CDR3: CASSSRASGGPGLVVFEQFF. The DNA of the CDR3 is TGTGCCAGCAGCTCGCGAGCTAGCGGGGGACCAGGTTTGGTTGTATTTGAGCAGTTCTTC. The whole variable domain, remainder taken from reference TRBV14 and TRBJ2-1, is EAGVTQFPSHSVIEKGQTVTLRCDPISGHDNLYWYRRVMGKEIKFLLHFVKESKQDESGMPNNRFLAERTGGTYSTLKVQPAELEDSGVYFCASSSRASGGPGLVVFEQFFGPGTRLTVL.

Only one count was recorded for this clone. The CDR3 nucleotides are TGCAGCGTTGAAGAGACTAGCGGGAGAGCCAATGAGCAGTTCTTC. As protein: CSVEETSGRANEQFF. The gene calls are TRBV29-1 and TRBJ2-1; 12 positions agree with TRBD2. Trimming at V came to 0 bases and at J to 6 bases, leaving 3 bases not matched to a gene. The CDR3 spans 15 residues. Germline V gene data show CDR1 as SQVTM and CDR2 as ANQGSEA.

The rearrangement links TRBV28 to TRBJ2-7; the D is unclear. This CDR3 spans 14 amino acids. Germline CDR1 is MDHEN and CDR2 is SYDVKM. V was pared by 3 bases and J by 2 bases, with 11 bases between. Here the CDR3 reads CASSLADPAYEQYF. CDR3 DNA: TGTGCCAGCAGTTTGGCAGATCCTGCCTACGAGCAGTACTTC.

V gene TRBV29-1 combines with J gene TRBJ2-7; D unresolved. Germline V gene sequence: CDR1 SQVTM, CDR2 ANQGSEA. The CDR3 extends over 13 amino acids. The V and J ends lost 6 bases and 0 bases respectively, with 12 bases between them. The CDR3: CSVQEAVSYEQYF. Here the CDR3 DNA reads TGCAGCGTGCAAGAAGCCGTCTCCTACGAGCAGTACTTC.

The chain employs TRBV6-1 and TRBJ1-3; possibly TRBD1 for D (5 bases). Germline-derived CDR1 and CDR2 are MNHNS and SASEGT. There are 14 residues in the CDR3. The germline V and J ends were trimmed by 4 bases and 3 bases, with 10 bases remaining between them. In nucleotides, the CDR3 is TGTGCCAGCAGTGGGGGGACCCTTGGAAACACCATATATTTT. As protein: CASSGGTLGNTIYF.

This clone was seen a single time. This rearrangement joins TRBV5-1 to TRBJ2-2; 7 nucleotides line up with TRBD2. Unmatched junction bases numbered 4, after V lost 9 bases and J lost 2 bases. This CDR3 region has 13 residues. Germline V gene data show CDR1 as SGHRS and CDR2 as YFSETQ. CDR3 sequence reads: CATSSGNTGELFF. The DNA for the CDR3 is TGCGCCACCTCTAGCGGCAACACCGGGGAGCTGTTTTTT.

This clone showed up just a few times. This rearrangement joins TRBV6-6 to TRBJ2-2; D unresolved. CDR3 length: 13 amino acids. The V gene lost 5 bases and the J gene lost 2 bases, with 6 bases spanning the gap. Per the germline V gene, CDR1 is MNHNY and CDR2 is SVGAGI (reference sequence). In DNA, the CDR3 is TGTGCCAGCAGTCTCCTAAACACCGGGGAGCTGTTTTTT. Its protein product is CASSLLNTGELFF.

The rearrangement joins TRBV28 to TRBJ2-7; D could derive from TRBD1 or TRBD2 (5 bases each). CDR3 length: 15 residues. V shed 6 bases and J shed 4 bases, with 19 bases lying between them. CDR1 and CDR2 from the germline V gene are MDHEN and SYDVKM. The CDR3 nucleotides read TGTGCCAGCAGATCCGGGGCCTCCGAGACTTACGAGCAGTACTTC. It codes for CASRSGASETYEQYF.

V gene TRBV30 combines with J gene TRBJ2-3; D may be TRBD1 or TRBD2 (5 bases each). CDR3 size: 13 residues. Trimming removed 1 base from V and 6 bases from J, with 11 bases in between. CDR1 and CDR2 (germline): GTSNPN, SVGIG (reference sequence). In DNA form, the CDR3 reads TGTGCCTGGAGTGGGTGGGGCGGGGATACGCAGTATTTT. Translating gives CAWSGWGGDTQYF.

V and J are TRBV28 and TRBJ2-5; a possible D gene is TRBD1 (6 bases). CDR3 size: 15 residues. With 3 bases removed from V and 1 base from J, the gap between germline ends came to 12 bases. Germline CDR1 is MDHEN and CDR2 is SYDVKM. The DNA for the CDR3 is TGTGCCAGCAGTTTTTACCAGGGGATCCAAGAGACCCAGTACTTC. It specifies CASSFYQGIQETQYF.

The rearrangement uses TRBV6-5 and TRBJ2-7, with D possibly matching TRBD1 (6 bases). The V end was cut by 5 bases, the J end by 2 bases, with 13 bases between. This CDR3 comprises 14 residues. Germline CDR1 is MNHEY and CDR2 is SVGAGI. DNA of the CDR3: TGTGCCAGCAGTGAAGGGTGGACAGCCTACGAGCAGTACTTC. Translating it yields CASSEGWTAYEQYF.

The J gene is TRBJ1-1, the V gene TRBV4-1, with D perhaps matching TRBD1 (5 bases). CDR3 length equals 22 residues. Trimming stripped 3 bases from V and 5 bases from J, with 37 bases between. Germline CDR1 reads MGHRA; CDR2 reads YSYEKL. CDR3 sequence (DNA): TGCGCCAGCAGCCAGAGTCCGGGCAGCATGAGTTTTTCCCTTGATGGGGGGACTGAAGCTTTCTTT. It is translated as CASSQSPGSMSFSLDGGTEAFF.

CDR3 in DNA: TGTGCCAGCCGCCCGCATCTGTGGGAAGAGTCCTACGAGCAGTACTTC. It yields the protein CASRPHLWEESYEQYF. The chain carries TRBV5-4 and TRBJ2-7; D not resolved. V gave up 7 bases and J gave up 1 base, with 21 bases separating them. The CDR3 is made up of 16 amino acids. From germline, CDR1 is SGHNT and CDR2 YYREEE (reference sequence).

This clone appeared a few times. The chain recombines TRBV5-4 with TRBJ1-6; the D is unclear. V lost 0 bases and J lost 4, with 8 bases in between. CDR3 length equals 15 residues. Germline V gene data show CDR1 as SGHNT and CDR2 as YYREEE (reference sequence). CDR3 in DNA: TGTGCCAGCAGCTTGGTTGGCAGTTATAATTCACCCCTCCACTTT. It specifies CASSLVGSYNSPLHF.

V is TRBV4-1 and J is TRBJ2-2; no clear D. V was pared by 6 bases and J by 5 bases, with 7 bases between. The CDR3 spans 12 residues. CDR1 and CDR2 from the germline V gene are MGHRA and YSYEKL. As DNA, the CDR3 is TGCGCCAGCAGTCCCCTAACCGGGGAGCTGTTTTTT. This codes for CASSPLTGELFF.

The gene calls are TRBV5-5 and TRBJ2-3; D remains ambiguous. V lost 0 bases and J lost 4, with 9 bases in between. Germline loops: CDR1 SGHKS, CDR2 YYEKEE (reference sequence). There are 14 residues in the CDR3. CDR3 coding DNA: TGTGCCAGCAGCTTGGAAGGGCGCGCAGATACGCAGTATTTT. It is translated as CASSLEGRADTQYF.

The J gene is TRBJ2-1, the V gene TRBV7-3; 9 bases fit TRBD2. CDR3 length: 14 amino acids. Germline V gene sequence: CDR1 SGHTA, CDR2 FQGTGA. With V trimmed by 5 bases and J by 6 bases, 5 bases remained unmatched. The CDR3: CASSPGTSSNEQFF. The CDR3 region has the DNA TGTGCCAGCAGCCCAGGGACTAGCAGCAATGAGCAGTTCTTC.

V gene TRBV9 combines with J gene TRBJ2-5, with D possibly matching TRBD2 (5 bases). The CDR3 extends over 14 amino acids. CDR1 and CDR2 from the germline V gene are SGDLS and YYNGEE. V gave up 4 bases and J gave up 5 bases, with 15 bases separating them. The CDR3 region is CASSLEGSGETQYF. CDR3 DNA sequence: TGTGCCAGCAGCCTAGAGGGATCGGGGGAGACCCAGTACTTC.

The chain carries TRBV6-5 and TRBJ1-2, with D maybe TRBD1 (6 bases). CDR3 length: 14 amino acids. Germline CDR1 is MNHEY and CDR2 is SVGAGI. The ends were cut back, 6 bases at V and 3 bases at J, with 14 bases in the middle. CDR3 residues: CASRDSFPYYGYTF. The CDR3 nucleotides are TGTGCCAGCAGGGACAGTTTTCCCTACTATGGCTACACCTTC.